The 8 T cell receptor beta chains below come from one sample, sequenced in a study of T cell responses to AZD1222 COVID-19 vaccine. Some clones are missing from TCRdb's copy, which holds only in-frame ones; the method was immunoSEQ multiplex PCR. The data contain around 120,000 clones, about 91% of them singletons. The starting material was peripheral blood, obtained 28 days after the second AZD1222 dose. The receptors come from an adult who received the AZD1222 COVID-19 vaccine.

The chain uses TRBV20-1 and TRBJ1-5; tentative D call: TRBD1 (6 bases). Germline lookup yields CDR1 DFQATT and CDR2 SNEGSKA (reference sequence). The CDR3 contains 15 residues. V gave up 3 bases and J gave up 6 bases, with 18 bases separating them. CDR3 sequence (DNA): TGCAGTGCTAGTCGACAGGCGAACAGACTTCAGCCCCAGCATTTT. As protein: CSASRQANRLQPQHF.

J is TRBJ2-5 and V is TRBV10-3; the match to TRBD2 covers 9 bases. Per germline, CDR1 ENHRY and CDR2 SYGVKD. V shed 2 bases and J 5 bases; nucleotides not matched to a gene: 9. The CDR3 runs to 16 residues. CDR3 bases: TGTGCCATCAGTGAGGGGAGTAGCGGGAGTTTGGAGACCCAGTACTTC. It translates to CAISEGSSGSLETQYF.

The rearrangement joins TRBV18 to TRBJ2-1; 11 bases are shared with TRBD1. Germline V gives CDR1 KGHSH, CDR2 LQKENI. The junction had 3 bases not matched to a gene; V was cut back by 9 bases and J by 5 bases. This CDR3 has 13 residues. The CDR3 DNA sequence: TGTGCCAGTCCGGGACAGGGGGACAATGAGCAGTTCTTC. It codes for CASPGQGDNEQFF.

The chain employs TRBV9 and TRBJ2-7; tentatively, D is TRBD1 (6 bases). Trimming left V 7 bases short and J 8 bases short, with 10 bases between. The CDR3 length is 10 residues. Germline V gene data show CDR1 as SGDLS and CDR2 as YYNGEE. The DNA for the CDR3 is TGTGCCAGCGGGGGCAGGAAGCAGTACTTC. Encoded protein: CASGGRKQYF. Full variable domain (outside the CDR3, taken from reference TRBV9 and TRBJ2-7): DSGVTQTPKHLITATGQRVTLRCSPRSGDLSVYWYQQSLDQGLQFLIQYYNGEERAKGNILERFSAQQFPDLHSELNLSSLELGDSALYFCASGGRKQYFGPGTRLTVT.

This clone appeared a few times. The rearrangement uses TRBV2 and TRBJ2-1; the D is unclear. CDR3 length: 13 residues. Trimming removed 3 bases at V and 5 bases at J, with 8 bases between. Germline assignment: CDR1 SNHLY and CDR2 FYNNEI. The CDR3 sequence is CASSEDHNNEQFF. The CDR3 DNA reads TGTGCCAGCAGTGAGGACCACAACAATGAGCAGTTCTTC.

The rearrangement links TRBV7-9 to TRBJ1-3; D remains ambiguous. The germline V gene has CDR1 SEHNR and CDR2 FQNEAQ (reference sequence). The CDR3 contains 14 residues. The V gene lost 1 base and the J gene lost 0 bases, with 4 bases spanning the gap. The CDR3: CASSLDISGNTIYF. As DNA, the CDR3 is TGTGCCAGCAGCTTAGACATCTCTGGAAACACCATATATTTT.

The count of this clone is one. The CDR3 nucleotides read TGTGCCAGCTCACCACCAGGGATTTGGTACGAGCAGTACTTC. Protein: CASSPPGIWYEQYF. The chain has TRBV18 and TRBJ2-7; D is unresolved. V dropped 0 bases and J dropped 4 bases, with 10 bases sitting between them. The germline gives CDR1 KGHSH, CDR2 LQKENI. The CDR3 has 14 residues.

V usage is TRBV5-4 and J usage is TRBJ1-1; 12 positions agree with TRBD1. CDR1 is SGHNT, CDR2 YYREEE, per germline (reference sequence). This CDR3 spans 16 amino acids. V lost 0 bases and J lost 5; bases outside the gene matches: 5. DNA of the CDR3: TGTGCCAGCAGCTTGGACCGGGACAGGGGGCTTACTGAAGCTTTCTTT. It codes for CASSLDRDRGLTEAFF. Using reference TRBV5-4 and TRBJ1-1 for the parts outside the CDR3, the full variable domain is ETGVTQSPTHLIKTRGQQVTLRCSSQSGHNTVSWYQQALGQGPQFIFQYYREEENGRGNFPPRFSGLQFPNYSSELNVNALELDDSALYLCASSLDRDRGLTEAFFGQGTRLTVV.